This T cell receptor beta chain is from a study of blood T cells in healthy people across ages. Regarding the study as a whole: Considered underestimates were the diversity estimates obtained from one million T cells.

With a J-beta primer mix and a sample-barcoded 5' primer, a second PCR ran about 7 to 12 cycles. One entry per CDR3 protein, called by TCRdb with MiXCR from the 5' RACE reads. The sample lists some 1,500,000 distinct CDR3 sequences; roughly two fifths were seen once. The V end was cut by 0 bases, the J end by 3 bases, with 5 bases between. There are 13 residues in the CDR3. About this clonotype: Antigen: not known.

Sequencing was carried out using blood. This rearrangement joins TRBV12-3 or TRBV12-4 to TRBJ1-2; D not certain. This receptor was identified in a woman aged 18-29 years in good health. The chain's CDR3 is CASSLAKYYGYTF. The CDR3 bases are TGTGCCAGCAGTTTAGCAAAATACTATGGCTACACCTTC.